This TCR beta chain was observed in a study of T cell repertoires in cytomegalovirus infection. Study in general: In public TCR beta signatures, there were indications of both CMV infection and matching HLA type. The study's findings and limits: The study identified carriers of CMV plus the relevant HLA from cumulative public TCR beta family frequency. The response measured ex vivo was dominated by TCR beta clonotypes (HLA-C-restricted and CMV-specific).

TCRdb called the reads again in MiXCR, with one record for every CDR3 protein. The sample consists of roughly 200,000 distinct CDR3 sequences, 17% of them appearing once. The table lists this clonotype with a few counts. Its antigen remains unidentified. Germline lookup yields CDR1 LGHNA and CDR2 YSLEER. The CDR3 is 14 amino acids. Trimming removed 4 bases from V and 6 bases from J, with 15 bases in between. The V and J genes are TRBV4-3 and TRBJ1-1, with a tentative D call TRBD1 (5 bases). Material for sequencing was CD8+ T cells from PBMCs. This TCR was recovered from a human donor in good health (CMV status not recorded). Some clones in this sample may be carry-over from other donors' samples. DNA for the CDR3: TGCGCCAGCAGCCCCATGCAGGGAGAGTCTGAAGCTTTCTTT. Its protein is CASSPMQGESEAFF.